This entry concerns a single T cell receptor beta chain. The antigen remains undetermined. The sample originates from a study of T cell responses to AZD1222 COVID-19 vaccine. General study findings and limits: Reports indicate that nearly half of spike-specific TCRs are directed at unmutated variant regions. Spike-spanning, vaccine-associated CD4 TCRs were dominant at 160-218 and 743-854. White British ancestry dominated among donors, who included more females, and clonal diversity was possibly underestimated.

Assay used: immunoSEQ multiplex PCR; TCRdb lists only in-frame clones, some missing. This sample has under 35,000 clones, with less than 90% found just once. The V gene lost 4 bases and the J gene lost 9 bases, with 9 bases spanning the gap. Germline V lookup: CDR1 SGHTA, CDR2 FQGTGA. This CDR3 spans 12 amino acids. This clonotype originated in an adult in good health. This material consisted of peripheral blood, taken on day 0 of AZD1222 vaccination. This chain links TRBV7-3 with TRBJ2-2, with D perhaps matching TRBD1 (5 bases). The CDR3 loop reads CASSSGNRELFF. For the CDR3, the DNA is TGTGCCAGCAGCTCAGGGAATAGGGAGCTGTTTTTT.